This paragraph reports one T cell receptor beta chain. Its specific antigen is unknown. Per-base qualities were not stored, and no clone one base away is much larger. V lost 6 bases and J lost 2 bases; the stretch between them is 10 bases long. The CDR3 contains 14 residues, cysteine and phenylalanine counted. Of all the DNA, just the CDR3 is kept, 42 bases in frame from base 1. The germline V gene sets CDR1 to MNHNS and CDR2 to SASEGT. At diagnosis, tumor, uninvolved tumor-adjacent lung and peripheral blood were collected and then preserved as a mix of FFPE and fresh-frozen material. For TCR repertoire profiling, the blood samples were analyzed as peripheral blood mononuclear cells. The source of the sample is a study of T cells in localized non-small cell lung cancer (dated by TCRdb to 2019 to 2021). With respect to the entire study: The study analyzed T cell repertoires of a few hundred early-stage NSCLC patients, comparing tumors and uninvolved tumor-adjacent lungs. The cohort consisted of approximately 220 treatment-naive NSCLC patients whose localized lung tumors had been resected. Of the NSCLC patients, approximately 130 were male and around 99 were female, and the mean age was approximately 66 years.

General findings and caveats noted by the study authors: Because of the exploratory design, TCR variables were selected using unadjusted p-values without false-discovery rate correction. Because multi-region sequencing of the tumors was not done, intratumor heterogeneity could not be ruled out. A median of around 60 of the top 100 tumor clones turned up in the paired uninvolved adjacent lung, and 25 to 35 of those clones also ranked among the top 100 of that same adjacent lung. Higher T cell density in blood was associated with longer overall survival, whereas higher clonality in adjacent lung was associated with shorter survival. Uninvolved tumor-adjacent lung showed the highest T cell clonality, higher than tumor, which suggests more focused antigenic responses in the adjacent lung.

The immunoSEQ Assay was used to sequence TCR beta CDR3 regions from DNA. Regarding the original processing steps: To compute T cell density, TCR beta template counts were normalized to usable DNA, which was estimated by amplifying housekeeping genes. Richness was estimated with the preseqR package, extrapolating to 400,000 templates for PBMC samples and 120,000 templates for tissue samples. Clonality was calculated as one minus Pielou's evenness. Differential abundance testing on productive amino-acid clonotypes, with a minimum total count of 5 and an alpha of 0.1, was used to identify tissue-enriched TCRs. The Jaccard Index and the Morisita Overlap Index were used to quantify repertoire overlap between compartments. GLIPH grouped TCR beta CDR3s together with public tetramer-defined viral CDR3s, and a viral motif had to include at least three viral sequences and also show V-gene enrichment. TCRdb took this table from immuneACCESS and kept in-frame rearrangements with V and J called. Such tables lack part of the clones; where checked against another copy, unresolved V genes explain under half of the gap, and the rest is unexplained. That table is the source of V, J and clone size, and D and trimming were worked out from the DNA. A total of roughly 64,000 clones appear in this sample, about four fifths of them only once. The top ten hold around 4.3% of the sample.

Recombination joined TRBV6-1 with TRBJ2-2; perhaps TRBD2 is the D gene, with 5 bases matching. The sample consisted of PBMCs, taken before any cancer treatment. The sequence was collected from a man between 35 and 75 years old with stage II lung adenocarcinoma. The nucleotide sequence is given as TGTGCCAGCAGAAGGACGGGAAACACCGGGGAGCTGTTTTTT. Translated, it reads CASRRTGNTGELFF.